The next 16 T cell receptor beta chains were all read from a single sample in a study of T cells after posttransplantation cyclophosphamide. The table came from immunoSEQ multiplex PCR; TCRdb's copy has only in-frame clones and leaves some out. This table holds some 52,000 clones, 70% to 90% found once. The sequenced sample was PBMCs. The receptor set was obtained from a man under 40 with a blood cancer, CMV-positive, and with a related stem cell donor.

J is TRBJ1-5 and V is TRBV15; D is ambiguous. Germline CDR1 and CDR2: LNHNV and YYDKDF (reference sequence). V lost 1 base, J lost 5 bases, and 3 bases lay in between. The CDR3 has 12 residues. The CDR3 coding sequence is TGTGCCACCAGCAGAGTAGATCAGCCCCAGCATTTT. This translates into CATSRVDQPQHF.

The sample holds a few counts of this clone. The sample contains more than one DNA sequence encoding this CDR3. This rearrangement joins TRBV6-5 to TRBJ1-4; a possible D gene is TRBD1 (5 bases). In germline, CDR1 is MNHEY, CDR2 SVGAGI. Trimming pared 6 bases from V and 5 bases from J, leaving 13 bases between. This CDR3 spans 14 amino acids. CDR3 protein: CASSRTGVNEKLFF. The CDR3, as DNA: TGTGCCAGCAGCCGCACAGGAGTGAATGAAAAACTGTTTTTT.

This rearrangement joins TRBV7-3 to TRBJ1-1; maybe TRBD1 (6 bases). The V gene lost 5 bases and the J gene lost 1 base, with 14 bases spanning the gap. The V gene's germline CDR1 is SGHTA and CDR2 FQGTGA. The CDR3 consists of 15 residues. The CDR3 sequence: CASSDAGAGNTEAFF. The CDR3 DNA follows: TGTGCCAGCAGCGATGCAGGGGCGGGGAACACTGAAGCTTTCTTT.

The CDR3 is CSVGTGWGGIAKNIQYF. CDR3 bases: TGCAGCGTTGGGACAGGGTGGGGGGGAATAGCCAAAAACATTCAGTACTTC. The chain carries TRBV29-1 and TRBJ2-4, with D possibly matching TRBD1 (8 bases). The CDR3 totals 17 residues. Looked up from germline, CDR1 is SQVTM and CDR2 is ANQGSEA. Trimming pared 4 bases from V and 0 bases from J, leaving 19 bases between.

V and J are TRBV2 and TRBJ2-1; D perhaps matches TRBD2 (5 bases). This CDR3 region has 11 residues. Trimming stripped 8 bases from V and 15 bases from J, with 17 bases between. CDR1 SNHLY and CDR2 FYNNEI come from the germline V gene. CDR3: CASSDSGVRFF. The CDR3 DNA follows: TGTGCCAGCTCGGACTCGGGCGTTCGGTTCTTC.

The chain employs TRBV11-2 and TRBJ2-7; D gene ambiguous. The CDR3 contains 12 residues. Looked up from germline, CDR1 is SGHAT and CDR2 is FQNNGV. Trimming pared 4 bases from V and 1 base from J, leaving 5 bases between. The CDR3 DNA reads TGTGCCAGCAGCTCCCTTTCCTACGAGCAGTACTTC. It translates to CASSSLSYEQYF.

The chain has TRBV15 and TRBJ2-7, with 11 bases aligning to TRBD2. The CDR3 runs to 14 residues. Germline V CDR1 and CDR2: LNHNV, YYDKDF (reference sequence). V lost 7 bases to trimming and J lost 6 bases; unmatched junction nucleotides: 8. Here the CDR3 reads CATTTSGRFGEQYF. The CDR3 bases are TGTGCCACCACAACTAGCGGGAGATTCGGCGAGCAGTACTTC.

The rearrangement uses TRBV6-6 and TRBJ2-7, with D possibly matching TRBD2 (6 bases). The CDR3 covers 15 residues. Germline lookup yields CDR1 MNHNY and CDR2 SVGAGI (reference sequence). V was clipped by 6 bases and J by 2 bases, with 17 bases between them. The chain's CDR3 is CASSPQDYPTYEQYF. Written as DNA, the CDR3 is TGTGCCAGCAGCCCCCAGGACTACCCTACCTACGAGCAGTACTTC.

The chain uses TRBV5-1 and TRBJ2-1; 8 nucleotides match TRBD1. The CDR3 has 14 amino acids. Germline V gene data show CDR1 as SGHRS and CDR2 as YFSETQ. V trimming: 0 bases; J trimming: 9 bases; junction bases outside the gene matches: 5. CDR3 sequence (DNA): TGCGCCAGCAGCTTGGAGGACAGGGCGTCTGAGCAGTTCTTC. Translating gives CASSLEDRASEQFF.

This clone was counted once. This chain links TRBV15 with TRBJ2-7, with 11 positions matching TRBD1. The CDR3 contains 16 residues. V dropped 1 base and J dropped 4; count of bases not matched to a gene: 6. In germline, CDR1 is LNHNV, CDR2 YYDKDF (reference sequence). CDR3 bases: TGTGCCACCAGCAGAGTGGGGACAGGGGGTAAATACGAGCAGTACTTC. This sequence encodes CATSRVGTGGKYEQYF.

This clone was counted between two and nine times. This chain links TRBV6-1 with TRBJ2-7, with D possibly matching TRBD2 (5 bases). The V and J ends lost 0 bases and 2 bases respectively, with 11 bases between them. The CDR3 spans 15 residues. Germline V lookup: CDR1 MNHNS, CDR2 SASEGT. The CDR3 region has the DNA TGTGCCAGCAGTGAAGCGGTAGCGCCAACCTACGAGCAGTACTTC. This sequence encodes CASSEAVAPTYEQYF.

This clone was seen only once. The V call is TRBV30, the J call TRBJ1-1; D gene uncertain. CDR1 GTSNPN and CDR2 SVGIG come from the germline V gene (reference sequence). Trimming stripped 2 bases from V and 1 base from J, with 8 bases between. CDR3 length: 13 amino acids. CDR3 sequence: CAWSIQTNTEAFF. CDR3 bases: TGTGCCTGGAGTATACAGACGAACACTGAAGCTTTCTTT.

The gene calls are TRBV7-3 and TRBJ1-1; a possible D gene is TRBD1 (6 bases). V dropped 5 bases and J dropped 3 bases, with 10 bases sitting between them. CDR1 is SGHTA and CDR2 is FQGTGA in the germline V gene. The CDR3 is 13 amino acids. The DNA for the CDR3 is TGTGCCAGCAGCGAAAACAGGGACACTGAAGCTTTCTTT. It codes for CASSENRDTEAFF. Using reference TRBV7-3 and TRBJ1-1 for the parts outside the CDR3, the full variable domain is GAGVSQTPSNKVTEKGKYVELRCDPISGHTALYWYRQSLGQGPEFLIYFQGTGAADDSGLPNDRFFAVRPEGSVSTLKIQRTERGDSAVYLCASSENRDTEAFFGQGTRLTVV.

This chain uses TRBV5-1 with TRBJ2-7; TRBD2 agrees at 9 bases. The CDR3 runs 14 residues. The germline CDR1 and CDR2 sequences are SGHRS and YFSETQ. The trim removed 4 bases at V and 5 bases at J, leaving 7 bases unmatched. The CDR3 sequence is CASSPGLATHEQYF. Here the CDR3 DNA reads TGCGCCAGCAGCCCCGGACTAGCGACCCACGAGCAGTACTTC.

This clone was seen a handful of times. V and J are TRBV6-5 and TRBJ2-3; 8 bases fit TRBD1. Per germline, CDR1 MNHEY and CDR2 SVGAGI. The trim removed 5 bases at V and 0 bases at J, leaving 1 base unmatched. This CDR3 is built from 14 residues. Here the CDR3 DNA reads TGTGCCAGCAGTAGGACAGGGAGCACAGATACGCAGTATTTT. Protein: CASSRTGSTDTQYF.

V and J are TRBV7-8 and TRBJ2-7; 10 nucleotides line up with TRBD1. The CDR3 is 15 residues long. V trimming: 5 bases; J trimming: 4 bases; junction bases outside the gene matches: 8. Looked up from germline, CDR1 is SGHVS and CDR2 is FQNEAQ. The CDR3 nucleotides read TGTGCCAGCAGCCAACCGGGACAGGGGAGATACGAGCAGTACTTC. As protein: CASSQPGQGRYEQYF.